The 12 T cell receptor beta chains below come from one sample, sequenced in a study of T cells in Graves' hyperthyroidism and ophthalmopathy (dated by TCRdb to the late 2010s). The library was made by multiplex PCR. Sequencing used an Illumina HiSeq 2000. The TCR beta CDR3 regions were amplified from the RNA transcripts. A first-round RT-PCR of the TCR CDR3 used the HTBI primer set with the Qiagen OneStep RT-PCR kit. Starting from the raw public reads, TCRdb applied fastp trimming at Q25, assembled clones with MiXCR and retained in-frame beta chains. Entries are consolidated by CDR3 protein sequence, retaining the most common genes and DNA. The sample table lists 480,000 or so distinct CDR3 sequences, around 43% of them with a count of one. The top ten hold about two fifths of the sample. The source material was peripheral blood or thyroid tissue (not recorded which). The receptors stem from an adult woman with Graves' disease, either hyperthyroidism or ophthalmopathy (not recorded which).

The chain uses TRBV5-1 and TRBJ2-2; 7 bases match TRBD1. Trimming cost V 0 bases and J 0 bases; bases outside gene matches: 2. Germline V gene lookup returns CDR1 SGHRS and CDR2 YFSETQ. CDR3 length: 16 residues. The CDR3 protein is CASSLEGAPNTGELFF. The CDR3 nucleotides are TGCGCCAGCAGCTTGGAGGGGGCGCCGAACACCGGGGAGCTGTTTTTT.

This clonotype has at least ten counts. The chain joins TRBV29-1 to TRBJ1-4; D gene ambiguous. Germline V CDR1 and CDR2: SQVTM, ANQGSEA. The CDR3 contains 12 residues. V was shortened by 4 bases and J by 7 bases, with 10 bases between the two germline ends. CDR3 protein: CSVGLLGEKLFF. The CDR3 nucleotides read TGCAGCGTTGGACTGTTGGGTGAAAAACTGTTTTTT.

The table lists this clonotype with a few counts. The chain links TRBV2 to TRBJ2-1, with 7 bases matching TRBD2. Germline CDR1 reads SNHLY; CDR2 reads FYNNEI. The length of the CDR3 is 14 residues. V lost 6 bases and J lost 3; bases outside the gene matches: 5. CDR3 protein: CASRSLASYNEQFF. In DNA, the CDR3 is TGTGCCAGCAGGTCACTAGCGAGCTACAATGAGCAGTTCTTC.

The V gene is TRBV7-9, the J gene TRBJ2-5, with 9 bases identical to TRBD2. This CDR3 comprises 19 residues. V lost 2 bases to trimming and J lost 5 bases; unmatched junction nucleotides: 18. CDR1 and CDR2 from the germline V gene are SEHNR and FQNEAQ (reference sequence). CDR3 DNA sequence: TGTGCCAGCAGCTTAAGAGATAGCGGGAGCATTGGGTTGGGGGAGACCCAGTACTTC. This gives the protein CASSLRDSGSIGLGETQYF.

The chain uses TRBV4-1 and TRBJ1-1; weak D call: TRBD1 (5 bases). The CDR3 is 14 amino acids. Trimming took off 4 bases at V and 6 bases at J, with 15 bases between the two ends. From germline, CDR1 is MGHRA and CDR2 YSYEKL. The CDR3 spells CASSPGLYLSEAFF. The CDR3 region has the DNA TGCGCCAGCAGCCCGGGACTCTACTTATCTGAAGCTTTCTTT.

This clonotype showed up many times. V gene TRBV20-1 combines with J gene TRBJ2-2; D might be TRBD1 (6 bases). CDR1 DFQATT and CDR2 SNEGSKA come from the germline V gene (reference sequence). The CDR3 has 14 amino acids. The V and J ends lost 2 bases and 2 bases respectively, with 9 bases between them. The CDR3 reads CSARPGHNTGELFF. The CDR3 nucleotides read TGCAGTGCTAGACCGGGACACAACACCGGGGAGCTGTTTTTT.

Here the CDR3 DNA reads TGTGCCAGCAGCTACGCGCCGGGGGTGACTGAAGCTTTCTTT. Its protein product is CASSYAPGVTEAFF. This chain uses TRBV5-5 with TRBJ1-1; tentatively, D is TRBD1 (5 bases). The CDR3 totals 14 residues. V gave up 3 bases and J gave up 5 bases, with 14 bases separating them. Germline V lookup: CDR1 SGHKS, CDR2 YYEKEE (reference sequence).

The V call is TRBV3-1, the J call TRBJ1-1, with D maybe TRBD1 (6 bases). Trimming took off 1 base at V and 3 bases at J, with 15 bases between the two ends. This CDR3 spans 16 amino acids. Germline CDR1 is LGHDT and CDR2 is YNNKEL (reference sequence). Here the CDR3 reads CASSQAGVTGYTEAFF. The CDR3 DNA reads as TGTGCCAGCAGCCAAGCAGGGGTAACGGGGTACACTGAAGCTTTCTTT.

In this sample, this clonotype turned up many times. V and J are TRBV6-6 and TRBJ2-5, with unresolved D. Germline-derived CDR1 and CDR2 are MNHNY and SVGAGI (reference sequence). This CDR3 is built from 11 residues. V shed 6 bases and J shed 5 bases, with 7 bases lying between them. The CDR3 DNA reads TGTGCCAGCAGCGAAGTGGAGACCCAGTACTTC. It translates to CASSEVETQYF.

This clonotype turned up a few times. V and J are TRBV28 and TRBJ1-5; D might be TRBD1 (6 bases). CDR3 size: 12 residues. Trimming shortened V by 7 bases and J by 7 bases, and 11 bases separated the two germline ends. Germline CDR1 is MDHEN and CDR2 is SYDVKM. The CDR3 here is CASTVQGQPQHF. The CDR3 DNA reads as TGTGCCAGCACCGTACAGGGACAGCCCCAGCATTTT.

The chain joins TRBV15 to TRBJ2-7; D ambiguous. The CDR3 spans 12 residues. Germline V CDR1 and CDR2: LNHNV, YYDKDF (reference sequence). Between the trimmed V and J ends, which lost 0 bases and 6 bases, there was a span of 6 bases. The CDR3 loop reads CATSRDLGEQYF. The CDR3 DNA sequence: TGTGCCACCAGCAGAGATCTGGGCGAGCAGTACTTC.

This clonotype was found many times. The chain has TRBV20-1 and TRBJ2-5, with D possibly being TRBD1 (5 bases). The CDR3 is made up of 13 amino acids. The germline V gene encodes CDR1 DFQATT and CDR2 SNEGSKA (reference sequence). The V end lost 2 bases, the J end lost 4 bases, and 11 bases lay between the germline ends. CDR3 sequence: CSARLAGPETQYF. The CDR3 DNA is TGCAGTGCTAGATTGGCAGGGCCAGAGACCCAGTACTTC.